The rows below give T cell receptor beta chains drawn from one sample of a study of T cells after yellow fever vaccination. TCRdb ran MiXCR on the 5' RACE reads and lists one entry per CDR3 protein. This sample has hundreds of thousands of distinct CDR3 sequences, with 13% found just once. The sequencing used PBMCs, collected on the day of the yellow fever booster vaccination. The receptors were sampled from a man aged 25 to 40 who received the YFV17D yellow fever vaccine. The CDR3 runs from the conserved cysteine through the conserved F or W. The order of the fields is J gene, V gene, D gene, clone size, CDR3 DNA, CDR3 protein. The D gene is left open where the match is weak. The size of a clone is reported for some rows only, either as once, few or many, or as a class for expanded clones.

j_call: TRBJ1-1
v_call: TRBV27
d_call: -
clone_size: -
cdr3_nt: TGTGCCAGCAGTTTAAACAGGGCTGGCACTGAAGCTTTCTTT
cdr3_aa: CASSLNRAGTEAFF

j_call: TRBJ2-1
v_call: TRBV7-9
d_call: -
clone_size: few
cdr3_nt: TGTGCCAGCAGCTTAACGGGACTTTACAATGAGCAGTTCTTC
cdr3_aa: CASSLTGLYNEQFF

j_call: TRBJ1-6
v_call: TRBV5-4
d_call: -
clone_size: -
cdr3_nt: TGTGCCAGCAGCTTGTCAGGCGATACGTATTCACCCCTCCACTTT
cdr3_aa: CASSLSGDTYSPLHF

j_call: TRBJ2-1
v_call: TRBV2
d_call: TRBD1
clone_size: few
cdr3_nt: TGTGCCATGAGGGGCAGGACAGGGGGCAATGAGCAGTTCTTC
cdr3_aa: CAMRGRTGGNEQFF

j_call: TRBJ2-5
v_call: TRBV20-1
d_call: TRBD2
clone_size: few
cdr3_nt: TGCAGTGCTAGAGCGACTAGCGGTACCCAGTACTTC
cdr3_aa: CSARATSGTQYF

j_call: TRBJ2-2
v_call: TRBV15
d_call: TRBD2
clone_size: -
cdr3_nt: TGTGCCACCAGCAGACGACTAGCGGCAAACACCGGGGAGCTGTTTTTT
cdr3_aa: CATSRRLAANTGELFF

j_call: TRBJ2-5
v_call: TRBV4-2
d_call: -
clone_size: -
cdr3_nt: TGTGCCAGCAGCCAAGTCTCTGGCGGGATGGAGACCCAGTACTTC
cdr3_aa: CASSQVSGGMETQYF

j_call: TRBJ2-5
v_call: TRBV27
d_call: TRBD2
clone_size: -
cdr3_nt: TGTGCCAGCAGTGTCGGGCCGGGACTAGCAGGGGAGACCCAGTACTTC
cdr3_aa: CASSVGPGLAGETQYF

j_call: TRBJ2-3
v_call: TRBV24-1
d_call: -
clone_size: -
cdr3_nt: TGTGCCACCAGTGATACATTCCTTCCAGATACGCAGTATTTT
cdr3_aa: CATSDTFLPDTQYF

j_call: TRBJ2-3
v_call: TRBV7-9
d_call: -
clone_size: -
cdr3_nt: TGTGCCAGCAGCTTACCTCCTAGACTAGGGGATACGCAGTATTTT
cdr3_aa: CASSLPPRLGDTQYF

j_call: TRBJ2-1
v_call: TRBV29-1
d_call: TRBD2
clone_size: few
cdr3_nt: TGCAGCGGAAGGGTACTAGCGGGAGGGTACAATGAGCAGTTCTTC
cdr3_aa: CSGRVLAGGYNEQFF

j_call: TRBJ2-5
v_call: TRBV6-1
d_call: TRBD2
clone_size: -
cdr3_nt: TGTGCCAGCAGCCCTCGAACGGGTAGCGGGAGGGCCGGGGAGACCCAGTACTTC
cdr3_aa: CASSPRTGSGRAGETQYF

j_call: TRBJ2-2
v_call: TRBV5-6
d_call: TRBD2
clone_size: -
cdr3_nt: TGTGCCAGCAGCTTGTGGGTGGGACTAATCGCCGGGGAGCTGTTTTTT
cdr3_aa: CASSLWVGLIAGELFF

j_call: TRBJ2-4
v_call: TRBV20-1
d_call: -
clone_size: -
cdr3_nt: TGCAGTGCTAGAACAGGGTCGGCCAAAAACATTCAGTACTTC
cdr3_aa: CSARTGSAKNIQYF

j_call: TRBJ2-2
v_call: TRBV5-1
d_call: TRBD2
clone_size: -
cdr3_nt: TGCGCCAGTGTAGCGGGAACGAACACCGGGGAGCTGTTTTTT
cdr3_aa: CASVAGTNTGELFF

j_call: TRBJ2-7
v_call: TRBV20-1
d_call: TRBD2
clone_size: many
cdr3_nt: TGCAGTGCTAGAGGCCTGCTAGCGGGAGACTACGAGCAGTACTTC
cdr3_aa: CSARGLLAGDYEQYF

j_call: TRBJ1-2
v_call: TRBV12-3/TRBV12-4
d_call: -
clone_size: -
cdr3_nt: TGTGCCAGCAGTCCGCTTCGGAGGACCCAGGGAGGCTACACCTTC
cdr3_aa: CASSPLRRTQGGYTF

j_call: TRBJ2-5
v_call: TRBV5-1
d_call: -
clone_size: -
cdr3_nt: TGCGCCAGCAGCGTGAGGAGTTCCCGGGCCCTCGTTGGGGAGACCCAGTACTTC
cdr3_aa: CASSVRSSRALVGETQYF

j_call: TRBJ2-2
v_call: TRBV20-1
d_call: -
clone_size: -
cdr3_nt: TGCAGTGCTAGTAGTCAGGGAGGAACCGGGGAGCTGTTTTTT
cdr3_aa: CSASSQGGTGELFF

j_call: TRBJ2-2
v_call: TRBV29-1
d_call: -
clone_size: few
cdr3_nt: TGCAGCGTTGACCAACCTACCACCGGGGAGCTGTTTTTT
cdr3_aa: CSVDQPTTGELFF

j_call: TRBJ2-7
v_call: TRBV6-5
d_call: -
clone_size: few
cdr3_nt: TGTGCCAGCAGTTACTCGAGGCAGACTTTAAGCGAGCAGTACTTC
cdr3_aa: CASSYSRQTLSEQYF

j_call: TRBJ2-1
v_call: TRBV5-1
d_call: -
clone_size: -
cdr3_nt: TGCGCCAGCACCCACGGCGGCGGTAGTTACAATGAGCAGTTCTTC
cdr3_aa: CASTHGGGSYNEQFF

j_call: TRBJ2-1
v_call: TRBV9
d_call: TRBD2
clone_size: -
cdr3_nt: TGTGCCAGCAGCGCGGCGGGAGGGCCTTTTTCGAATGAGCAGTTCTTC
cdr3_aa: CASSAAGGPFSNEQFF

j_call: TRBJ2-3
v_call: TRBV15
d_call: -
clone_size: -
cdr3_nt: TGTGCCACCAGCAGGGGAGGAGGGGATACGCAGTATTTT
cdr3_aa: CATSRGGGDTQYF

j_call: TRBJ2-7
v_call: TRBV28
d_call: -
clone_size: -
cdr3_nt: TGTGCCAGCAGTTTCGAGGGTAGGGCGCAGTACTTC
cdr3_aa: CASSFEGRAQYF

j_call: TRBJ2-2
v_call: TRBV7-2
d_call: -
clone_size: -
cdr3_nt: TGTGCCAGCAGCCCCAAAACAGGGAACACCGGGGAGCTGTTTTTT
cdr3_aa: CASSPKTGNTGELFF

j_call: TRBJ2-5
v_call: TRBV5-4
d_call: -
clone_size: few
cdr3_nt: TGTGCCAGCAGCTTACGGATGTACCAAGAGACCCAGTACTTC
cdr3_aa: CASSLRMYQETQYF

j_call: TRBJ2-5
v_call: TRBV7-8
d_call: TRBD1
clone_size: few
cdr3_nt: TGTGCCAGCAGCTTCGACAGGGTGGAGACCCAGTACTTC
cdr3_aa: CASSFDRVETQYF

j_call: TRBJ2-7
v_call: TRBV5-1
d_call: TRBD2
clone_size: few
cdr3_nt: TGCGCCAGCAGCTTGGGACTAGCGGGAGCCGAGCAGTACTTC
cdr3_aa: CASSLGLAGAEQYF

j_call: TRBJ2-3
v_call: TRBV7-2
d_call: TRBD2
clone_size: -
cdr3_nt: TGTGCCAGCAGCAGGGACTATATCGATACGCAGTATTTT
cdr3_aa: CASSRDYIDTQYF

j_call: TRBJ2-1
v_call: TRBV19
d_call: -
clone_size: many
cdr3_nt: TGTGCCAGTAGTATAGGACTAAGGCTCAATGAGCAGTTCTTC
cdr3_aa: CASSIGLRLNEQFF

j_call: TRBJ1-2
v_call: TRBV27
d_call: TRBD1
clone_size: -
cdr3_nt: TGTGCCAGCAGCCCTACAGGGGGCGTTGGCTACACCTTC
cdr3_aa: CASSPTGGVGYTF

j_call: TRBJ1-4
v_call: TRBV5-1
d_call: -
clone_size: -
cdr3_nt: TGCGCCAGCAGCTTGGGCTTGGCTAATGAAAAACTGTTTTTT
cdr3_aa: CASSLGLANEKLFF

j_call: TRBJ2-2
v_call: TRBV12-3/TRBV12-4
d_call: -
clone_size: many
cdr3_nt: TGTGCCAGCAGTTTGTCGACGAACACCGGGGAGCTGTTTTTT
cdr3_aa: CASSLSTNTGELFF

j_call: TRBJ1-5
v_call: TRBV25-1
d_call: -
clone_size: -
cdr3_nt: TGTGCCAGCAGTGAATCAGTCGGATTGAATCAGCCCCAGCATTTT
cdr3_aa: CASSESVGLNQPQHF

j_call: TRBJ2-1
v_call: TRBV6-5
d_call: -
clone_size: -
cdr3_nt: TGTGCCAGCACCGGTCTAGGGAATGAGCAGTTCTTC
cdr3_aa: CASTGLGNEQFF

j_call: TRBJ1-5
v_call: TRBV19
d_call: -
clone_size: many
cdr3_nt: TGTGCCAGTAGTATAGAAAGAGGTGGACAGCCCCAGCATTTT
cdr3_aa: CASSIERGGQPQHF

j_call: TRBJ2-5
v_call: TRBV7-9
d_call: -
clone_size: -
cdr3_nt: TGTGCCAGCAGCTTAGCCAGTTGGGAGACCCAGTACTTC
cdr3_aa: CASSLASWETQYF

j_call: TRBJ2-3
v_call: TRBV7-2
d_call: TRBD2
clone_size: -
cdr3_nt: TGTGCCAGCAGCTCTCTAGCGGGAGGAGGGGTGACGCAGTATTTT
cdr3_aa: CASSSLAGGGVTQYF

j_call: TRBJ1-5
v_call: TRBV12-3/TRBV12-4
d_call: -
clone_size: -
cdr3_nt: TGTGCCAGCAGCCTTCATTGGGGCAATCAGCCCCAGCATTTT
cdr3_aa: CASSLHWGNQPQHF

j_call: TRBJ2-1
v_call: TRBV7-2
d_call: -
clone_size: -
cdr3_nt: TGTGCCAGCAGCCCCGACAGCGCCTACAATGAGCAGTTCTTC
cdr3_aa: CASSPDSAYNEQFF

j_call: TRBJ2-7
v_call: TRBV19
d_call: TRBD2
clone_size: -
cdr3_nt: TGTGCCAGTAGTGGGCGGGAGGGCTACGAGCAGTACTTC
cdr3_aa: CASSGREGYEQYF

j_call: TRBJ2-2
v_call: TRBV18
d_call: -
clone_size: -
cdr3_nt: TGTGCCAGCTCGTCGACGGTCCCGAACACCGGGGAGCTGTTTTTT
cdr3_aa: CASSSTVPNTGELFF

j_call: TRBJ2-5
v_call: TRBV7-9
d_call: TRBD1
clone_size: -
cdr3_nt: TGTGCCAGCAGCCCGGGACAGGCAACACAAGAGACCCAGTACTTC
cdr3_aa: CASSPGQATQETQYF

j_call: TRBJ1-5
v_call: TRBV6-5
d_call: -
clone_size: many
cdr3_nt: TGTGCCAGCAGCCACACCATGGGCCTAGGGAATCAGCCCCAGCATTTT
cdr3_aa: CASSHTMGLGNQPQHF

j_call: TRBJ2-5
v_call: TRBV5-1
d_call: -
clone_size: few
cdr3_nt: TGCGCCAGCAGCTTACGGGTATCCAGCATAATGGGGGAGACCCAGTACTTC
cdr3_aa: CASSLRVSSIMGETQYF

j_call: TRBJ2-3
v_call: TRBV25-1
d_call: TRBD2
clone_size: few
cdr3_nt: TGTGCCAGCAGTGAACAGAGCGGGAATACAGATACGCAGTATTTT
cdr3_aa: CASSEQSGNTDTQYF

j_call: TRBJ2-7
v_call: TRBV5-1
d_call: -
clone_size: few
cdr3_nt: TGCGCCAGCAGCCGACGACCGGTAGCTTACGAGCAGTACTTC
cdr3_aa: CASSRRPVAYEQYF

j_call: TRBJ2-1
v_call: TRBV7-9
d_call: TRBD1
clone_size: -
cdr3_nt: TGTGCCACCGAGCTAACCGGGACAGGGGTTCCATCCCAGTTCTTC
cdr3_aa: CATELTGTGVPSQFF

j_call: TRBJ2-7
v_call: TRBV20-1
d_call: -
clone_size: -
cdr3_nt: TGCAGTGCTAGCAAGAGTAGCTCCCCGACCTACGAGCAGTACTTC
cdr3_aa: CSASKSSSPTYEQYF

j_call: TRBJ1-2
v_call: TRBV7-2
d_call: -
clone_size: few
cdr3_nt: TGTGCCAGCAGCTTATCAGGGAATGATGGCTACACCTTC
cdr3_aa: CASSLSGNDGYTF

j_call: TRBJ2-1
v_call: TRBV4-3
d_call: TRBD1
clone_size: few
cdr3_nt: TGCGCCAGCACCTCGGGACAGAATAGCGACAATGAGCAGTTCTTC
cdr3_aa: CASTSGQNSDNEQFF

j_call: TRBJ2-5
v_call: TRBV14
d_call: -
clone_size: many
cdr3_nt: TGTGCCAGCCAGAATGGAGCGAACCAAGAGACCCAGTACTTC
cdr3_aa: CASQNGANQETQYF

j_call: TRBJ1-2
v_call: TRBV7-8
d_call: -
clone_size: -
cdr3_nt: TGTGCCAGCAGCTTAGCCAGCCTTTATGGCTACACCTTC
cdr3_aa: CASSLASLYGYTF

j_call: TRBJ2-3
v_call: TRBV6-1
d_call: TRBD1
clone_size: many
cdr3_nt: TGTGCCAGCTCCCGGTCGGGACAGGGCCCAGATACGCAGTATTTT
cdr3_aa: CASSRSGQGPDTQYF

j_call: TRBJ1-2
v_call: TRBV5-6
d_call: -
clone_size: -
cdr3_nt: TGTGCCAGCAGTCCCACACTTAACTATGGCTACACCTTC
cdr3_aa: CASSPTLNYGYTF

j_call: TRBJ2-1
v_call: TRBV7-9
d_call: TRBD2
clone_size: -
cdr3_nt: TGTGCCAGCAGCCCCCGGGCTAGCGGGAGCTACAATGAGCAGTTCTTC
cdr3_aa: CASSPRASGSYNEQFF

j_call: TRBJ2-2
v_call: TRBV6-5
d_call: -
clone_size: few
cdr3_nt: TGTGCCAGCAGTTACGTGGCCCGAATCGGGGAGCTGTTTTTT
cdr3_aa: CASSYVARIGELFF

j_call: TRBJ2-1
v_call: TRBV29-1
d_call: TRBD2
clone_size: few
cdr3_nt: TGCAGCGTAGTCCTCGGCGGGAGTTCCTACAATGAGCAGTTCTTC
cdr3_aa: CSVVLGGSSYNEQFF